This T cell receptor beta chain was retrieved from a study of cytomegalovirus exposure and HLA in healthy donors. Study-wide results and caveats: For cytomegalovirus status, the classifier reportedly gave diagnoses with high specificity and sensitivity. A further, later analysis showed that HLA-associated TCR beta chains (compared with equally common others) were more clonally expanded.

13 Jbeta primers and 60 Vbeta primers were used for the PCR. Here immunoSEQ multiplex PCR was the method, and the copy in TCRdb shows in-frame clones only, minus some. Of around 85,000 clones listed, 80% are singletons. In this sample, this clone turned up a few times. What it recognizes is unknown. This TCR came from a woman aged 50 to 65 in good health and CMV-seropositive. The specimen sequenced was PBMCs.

CDR3 DNA: TGTGCCAGCAGTGAAAGCGGGGGTACAAACAATGAGCAGTTCTTC. Residues: CASSESGGTNNEQFF. The rearrangement joins TRBV6-4 to TRBJ2-1, with TRBD2 matching 8 bases. Trimming took 3 bases from V and 5 from J; bases not matched to a gene: 6. Germline values: CDR1 MRHNA, CDR2 SNTAGT. CDR3 size: 15 residues.